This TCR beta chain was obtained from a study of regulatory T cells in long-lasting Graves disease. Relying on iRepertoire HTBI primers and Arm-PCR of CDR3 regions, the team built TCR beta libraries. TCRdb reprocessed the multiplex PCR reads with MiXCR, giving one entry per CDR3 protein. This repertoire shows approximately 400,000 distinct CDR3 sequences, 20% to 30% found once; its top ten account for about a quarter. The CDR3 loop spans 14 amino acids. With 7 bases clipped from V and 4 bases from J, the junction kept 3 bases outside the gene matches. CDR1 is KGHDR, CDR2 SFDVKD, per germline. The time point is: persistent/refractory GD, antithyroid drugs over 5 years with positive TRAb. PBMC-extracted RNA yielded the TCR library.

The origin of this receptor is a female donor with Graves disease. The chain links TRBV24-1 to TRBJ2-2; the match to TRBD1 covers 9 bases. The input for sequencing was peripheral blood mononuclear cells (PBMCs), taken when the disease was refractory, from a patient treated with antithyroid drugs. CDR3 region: CATSGDRATGELFF. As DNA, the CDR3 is TGTGCCACCAGCGGGGACAGGGCCACCGGGGAGCTGTTTTTT.